This paragraph reports one T cell receptor beta chain. Its antigen specificity is not known. Base qualities are not provided; no much larger clone lies one nucleotide away. These data originate in a study of control samples from healthy donors and cancer patients (dated by TCRdb to 2020 to 2021). The method was the immunoSEQ multiplex PCR assay. Drawn from immuneACCESS, this table holds only the in-frame rearrangements with V and J called that TCRdb kept. Clones are partly lost; checked studies trace under half to an unresolved V gene and leave the rest unexplained. This sample holds 140,000 to 150,000 clones; about 91% were observed only once. The ten top clones hold under 4% of the sample. Here V drops 7 bases and J drops 8 bases, and the junction holds 11 bases not matched to any gene. Taken from cysteine to phenylalanine, the CDR3 has 14 residues. The kept DNA is CDR3 alone, 42 bases in frame from the first base. CDR1 and CDR2 are drawn from the germline V gene: MNHEY, SVGAGI.

Sequencing was performed on blood. The chain links TRBV6-5 with TRBJ1-2; TRBD1 lines up with 9 middle nucleotides. This receptor was taken from a man aged 25 to 40 in good health. The CDR3 protein sequence reads: CASTPGQGADGYTF. The bases read TGTGCCAGCACCCCGGGACAGGGAGCGGACGGCTACACCTTC.